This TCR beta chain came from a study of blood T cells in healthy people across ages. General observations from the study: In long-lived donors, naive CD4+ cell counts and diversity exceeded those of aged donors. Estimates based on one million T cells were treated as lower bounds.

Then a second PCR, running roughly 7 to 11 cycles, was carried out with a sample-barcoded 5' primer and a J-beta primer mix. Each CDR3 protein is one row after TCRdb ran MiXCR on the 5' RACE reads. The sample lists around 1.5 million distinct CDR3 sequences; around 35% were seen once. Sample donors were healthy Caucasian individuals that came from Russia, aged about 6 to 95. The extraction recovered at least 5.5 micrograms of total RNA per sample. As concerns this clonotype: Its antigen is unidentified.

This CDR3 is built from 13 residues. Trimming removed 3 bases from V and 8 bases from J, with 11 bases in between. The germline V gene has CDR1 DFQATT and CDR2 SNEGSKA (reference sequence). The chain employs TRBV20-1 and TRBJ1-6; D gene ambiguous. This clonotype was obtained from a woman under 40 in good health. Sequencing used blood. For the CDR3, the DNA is TGCAGTGCTAGCGTGGCCATCGATTCACCCCTCCACTTT. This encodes CSASVAIDSPLHF.